The rows below give T cell receptor beta chains drawn from one sample of a study of blood T cell repertoires in COVID-19. TCRdb's copy holds only in-frame clones and misses some; the assay was immunoSEQ multiplex PCR. The table records roughly 330,000 clones, approximately 87% of them present only once. Sample: PBMCs or T cells enriched from blood (not recorded which). The receptors come from a woman aged 25 to 39 who had recovered from COVID-19. Each CDR3 is given with its conserved first and last residue. Each record gives: clone size, J gene, D gene, V gene, CDR3 DNA, CDR3 protein. D genes are given only for firm matches. Some rows have no size entry. The others give once, few or many, or a class for an expanded clone.

size: NA; J: TRBJ1-5; D: NA; V: TRBV2; DNA: TGTGCCAGCACGTTAACCGGGGAAGGACAGCCCCAGCATTTT; CDR3: CASTLTGEGQPQHF
size: NA; J: TRBJ2-5; D: TRBD2; V: TRBV3-1/TRBV3-2; DNA: TGTGCCAGCAGCCTACGACTAGCGGGGATGCAAGAGACCCAGTACTTC; CDR3: CASSLRLAGMQETQYF
size: NA; J: TRBJ1-4; D: NA; V: TRBV30; DNA: TGTGCCTGGAGTGTAGGGGACACAACTAATGAAAAACTGTTTTTT; CDR3: CAWSVGDTTNEKLFF
size: NA; J: TRBJ1-3; D: TRBD1; V: TRBV6-5; DNA: TGTGCCAGCGGAAGGGGGCAGAGCTCTGGAAACACCATATATTTT; CDR3: CASGRGQSSGNTIYF
size: NA; J: TRBJ1-2; D: TRBD1; V: TRBV2; DNA: TGTGCCAGCAGGCTCGACAGGGACCATGGCTACACCTTC; CDR3: CASRLDRDHGYTF
size: NA; J: TRBJ1-5; D: NA; V: TRBV15; DNA: TGTGCCACCAGCGGACTCCACGGAAGCAATCAGCCCCAGCATTTT; CDR3: CATSGLHGSNQPQHF
size: NA; J: TRBJ1-2; D: NA; V: TRBV18; DNA: TGTGCCAGCTCGCCCAGCGGGAATAACTATGGCTACACCTTC; CDR3: CASSPSGNNYGYTF
size: once; J: TRBJ2-7; D: NA; V: TRBV12-5; DNA: TGTGCTAGTGGAAGAGTCTACGAGCAGTACTTC; CDR3: CASGRVYEQYF
size: NA; J: TRBJ1-6; D: NA; V: TRBV7-2; DNA: TGTGCCAGCAGCTTCCGTCCCCGCGAGAGCGGTTCACCCCTCCACTTT; CDR3: CASSFRPRESGSPLHF
size: NA; J: TRBJ1-2; D: TRBD1; V: TRBV7-2; DNA: TGTGCCAGCAGCTCCGGGGGCCCGGGACAGCGGGTCGGGGGCTACACCTTC; CDR3: CASSSGGPGQRVGGYTF
size: NA; J: TRBJ1-5; D: TRBD1; V: TRBV19; DNA: TGTGCCAGTAGTATGCCACGGACAGGGGGGTATAGCAATCAGCCCCAGCATTTT; CDR3: CASSMPRTGGYSNQPQHF
size: few; J: TRBJ2-5; D: NA; V: TRBV28; DNA: TGTGCCAGCAGCAGTACCAGGGTGGAGACCCAGTACTTC; CDR3: CASSSTRVETQYF
size: NA; J: TRBJ1-4; D: NA; V: TRBV6-2/TRBV6-3; DNA: TGTGCCAGCAGTTACCGCAAGACAGCAACTAATGAAAAACTGTTTTTT; CDR3: CASSYRKTATNEKLFF
size: NA; J: TRBJ1-5; D: NA; V: TRBV18; DNA: TGTGCCAGCTCACCGGTCCCCGGGAGCAATCAGCCCCAGCATTTT; CDR3: CASSPVPGSNQPQHF
size: NA; J: TRBJ2-2; D: TRBD1; V: TRBV11-3; DNA: TGTGCCAGCAGCTTAGATCACGACAGGGGAACCGGGGAGCTGTTTTTT; CDR3: CASSLDHDRGTGELFF
size: NA; J: TRBJ2-3; D: NA; V: TRBV18; DNA: TGTGCCAGCTCACTCATGCTCCGGGACATCTTCACAGATACGCAGTATTTT; CDR3: CASSLMLRDIFTDTQYF
size: NA; J: TRBJ1-1; D: NA; V: TRBV9; DNA: TGTGCCAGCAGCGCCGTGAACACTGAAGCTTTCTTT; CDR3: CASSAVNTEAFF
size: NA; J: TRBJ1-1; D: NA; V: TRBV7-3; DNA: TGTGCCAGCAGCTTCGCAGGGGACACTGAAGCTTTCTTT; CDR3: CASSFAGDTEAFF
size: NA; J: TRBJ1-1; D: NA; V: TRBV5-4; DNA: TGTGCCCTCGGGGGGGTGAACACTGAAGCTTTCTTT; CDR3: CALGGVNTEAFF
size: once; J: TRBJ1-1; D: TRBD1; V: TRBV29-1; DNA: TGCAGCGTCCACGGGACAGGTTTGAACACTGAAGCTTTCTTT; CDR3: CSVHGTGLNTEAFF
size: NA; J: TRBJ1-2; D: NA; V: TRBV6-5; DNA: TGTGCCAGTAAAACAGTTAACTATGGCTACACCTTC; CDR3: CASKTVNYGYTF
size: NA; J: TRBJ1-1; D: TRBD1; V: TRBV3-1/TRBV3-2; DNA: TGTGCCAGCAGCCAAGATGCCCAGGGGGCGTGGGGAACTGAAGCTTTCTTT; CDR3: CASSQDAQGAWGTEAFF
size: NA; J: TRBJ2-7; D: TRBD1; V: TRBV4-2; DNA: TGTGCCAGCAGCCAAGGCGGGACAGGGGCAAGGAGCTCCTACGAGCAGTACTTC; CDR3: CASSQGGTGARSSYEQYF
size: NA; J: TRBJ1-6; D: TRBD1; V: TRBV28; DNA: TGTGCCAGCAGGCGGGACAGGGTGATGAATTCACCCCTCCACTTT; CDR3: CASRRDRVMNSPLHF
size: NA; J: TRBJ1-5; D: NA; V: TRBV6-1; DNA: TGTGCCAGCAGTGAAGCCACAGATACCGCGGGTCAGCCCCAGCATTTT; CDR3: CASSEATDTAGQPQHF
size: NA; J: TRBJ2-1; D: NA; V: TRBV11-2; DNA: TGTGCCAGCAGCTTACCCATTTCCTACTCCTACAATGAGCAGTTCTTC; CDR3: CASSLPISYSYNEQFF
size: NA; J: TRBJ2-1; D: NA; V: TRBV7-3; DNA: TGTGCCAGCAGCCCCACGGAGGGAACCAATGAGCAGTTCTTC; CDR3: CASSPTEGTNEQFF
size: NA; J: TRBJ1-2; D: NA; V: TRBV5-1; DNA: TGCGCCAGCAGCTCGGACACGTCCTATGGCTACACCTTC; CDR3: CASSSDTSYGYTF
size: few; J: TRBJ2-7; D: TRBD1; V: TRBV7-9; DNA: TGTGCCAGCAGCGGTGGGACAGAAAGCTCCTACGAGCAGTACTTC; CDR3: CASSGGTESSYEQYF
size: NA; J: TRBJ1-2; D: TRBD1; V: TRBV4-2; DNA: TGTGCCAGCAGCCAACAACAGGGGTCGACCAACTATGGCTACACCTTC; CDR3: CASSQQQGSTNYGYTF
size: NA; J: TRBJ2-2; D: NA; V: TRBV3-1/TRBV3-2; DNA: TGTGCCAGCAGCCAACGCGTCGGTGTCACCGGGGAGCTGTTTTTT; CDR3: CASSQRVGVTGELFF
size: NA; J: TRBJ2-1; D: TRBD2; V: TRBV24-1; DNA: TGTGCCACCAGTGAGGCAAGCGGGGGGATCGACAATGAGCAGTTCTTC; CDR3: CATSEASGGIDNEQFF
size: NA; J: TRBJ1-3; D: NA; V: TRBV19; DNA: TGTGCCAGTAGTGCGGAGATTAACACCATATATTTT; CDR3: CASSAEINTIYF
size: few; J: TRBJ2-7; D: TRBD2; V: TRBV2; DNA: TGTGCCAGCAGTGAAGTTAGCGGGGGGGCTCCCGAGCAGTACTTC; CDR3: CASSEVSGGAPEQYF
size: NA; J: TRBJ1-5; D: NA; V: TRBV27; DNA: TGTGCCAGCAGTTCCTCCGGGGGCAATCAGCCCCAGCATTTT; CDR3: CASSSSGGNQPQHF
size: NA; J: TRBJ2-2; D: NA; V: TRBV7-3; DNA: TGTGCCAGCAGCCGCAGCGCTACCGGGGAGCTGTTTTTT; CDR3: CASSRSATGELFF
size: NA; J: TRBJ1-1; D: TRBD1; V: TRBV12-3/TRBV12-4; DNA: TGTGCCAGCAGTACGGGACAGCGCACTGAAGCTTTCTTT; CDR3: CASSTGQRTEAFF
size: NA; J: TRBJ1-5; D: TRBD1; V: TRBV28; DNA: TGTGCCAGCAGTTTCCCCGACAGGGGGCATCAGCCCCAGCATTTT; CDR3: CASSFPDRGHQPQHF
size: NA; J: TRBJ1-3; D: NA; V: TRBV28; DNA: TGTGCCAGCACAGGTGGAAACACCATATATTTT; CDR3: CASTGGNTIYF
size: NA; J: TRBJ2-1; D: TRBD1; V: TRBV6-5; DNA: TGTGCCAGCAGCTACAGGGGGCCATCCTACAATGAGCAGTTCTTC; CDR3: CASSYRGPSYNEQFF
size: NA; J: TRBJ2-3; D: NA; V: TRBV4-1; DNA: TGCGCCAGCAGCCACCACGGACTATCCACAGATACGCAGTATTTT; CDR3: CASSHHGLSTDTQYF
size: NA; J: TRBJ1-3; D: TRBD1; V: TRBV11-2; DNA: TGTGCCAGCAGCTTCCCCGCTGCAGGGGGTCCCTCTGGAAACACCATATATTTT; CDR3: CASSFPAAGGPSGNTIYF
size: NA; J: TRBJ1-4; D: TRBD1; V: TRBV5-6; DNA: TGTGCCAGCAGTAAGACAGGGGGAGAAAAACTGTTTTTT; CDR3: CASSKTGGEKLFF
size: NA; J: TRBJ1-2; D: TRBD1; V: TRBV5-4; DNA: TGTGCCAGCAGCCGAAAGACAGGGACTAACTATGGCTACACCTTC; CDR3: CASSRKTGTNYGYTF
size: NA; J: TRBJ1-3; D: NA; V: TRBV21-1; DNA: TGTGCCAGCAGCACCCTACTCGGGACAGGGTCTGGAAACACCATATATTTT; CDR3: CASSTLLGTGSGNTIYF
size: NA; J: TRBJ1-2; D: TRBD1; V: TRBV9; DNA: TGTGCCAGCAGCGGGAGGACAGGGACTAACTATGGCTACACCTTC; CDR3: CASSGRTGTNYGYTF
size: NA; J: TRBJ1-2; D: NA; V: TRBV7-2; DNA: TGTGCCAGCAGCCCGTACGACTTGGGCTATGGCTACACCTTC; CDR3: CASSPYDLGYGYTF
size: NA; J: TRBJ2-7; D: NA; V: TRBV29-1; DNA: TGCAGCGTTGGATCGGGCAGGGGGGACGAGCAGTACTTC; CDR3: CSVGSGRGDEQYF
size: NA; J: TRBJ1-1; D: NA; V: TRBV6-2/TRBV6-3; DNA: TGTGCCAGCAGTTCGGGGGGCTCGGCTTTCTTT; CDR3: CASSSGGSAFF